This note documents a single T cell receptor beta chain sequence. The sample belongs to a study of STAT5B mutations in CD4+ large granular lymphocyte leukemia. V lost 6 bases to trimming and J lost 7 bases; unmatched junction nucleotides: 3. The CDR3 has 12 residues. Germline V lookup: CDR1 SQVTM, CDR2 ANQGSEA. Original processing notes: Lowest detectable productive clonotype frequency was 2.59 x 10-5. Data came from immunoSEQ multiplex PCR; TCRdb stores just in-frame clones and leaves some out. V, J and clone size are taken as reported in that table, and D and trimming were inferred from the DNA itself. This sample has about 30,000 clones, with under 85% found just once.

The sequencing input was CD4+ T cells from blood buffy coats. The V call is TRBV29-1, the J call TRBJ2-3; 11 bases match TRBD1. This receptor was obtained from a human donor in good health. CDR3 in amino acids: CSVGQGGNTQYF. The CDR3 DNA follows: TGCAGCGTGGGACAGGGGGGAAATACGCAGTATTTT.